This T cell receptor (beta chain) was identified during a study of OX40 agonist ivuxolimab in advanced cancers. For the study at large: At 0.01 to 10 mg/kg, ivuxolimab was administered intravenously to patients every 2 weeks.

Assay used: immunoSEQ multiplex PCR; TCRdb lists only in-frame clones, some missing. The sample lists some 50,000 clones; more than 80% were seen once. V lost 1 base, J lost 3 bases, and 8 bases stayed unmatched. This CDR3 has 16 residues. Germline lookup yields CDR1 LNHDA and CDR2 SQIVND (reference sequence). The rearrangement links TRBV19 to TRBJ2-7; 8 bases fit TRBD1. The source was CD4+ or CD8+ T cells sorted from blood, collected in a trial of the OX40 agonist ivuxolimab. This receptor was obtained from an adult with an advanced solid tumor such as melanoma, head and neck, liver or kidney cancer. CDR3 loop: CASSIGPPGQGYEQYF. The CDR3 nucleotides read TGTGCCAGTAGTATAGGCCCCCCTGGACAGGGCTACGAGCAGTACTTC.